Presented here are 27 T cell receptor beta chains from one specimen sequenced in a study of T cells expressing NK-cell markers. After re-calling the 5' RACE reads, TCRdb lists one entry per CDR3 protein, DNA absent. This sample's clone table lists 400,000 to 550,000 distinct CDR3 sequences. Material: blood T cells: a sorted CD56 or NKG2C T cell subset, CD4+ or CD8+ T cells, or bulk PBMC T cells (not recorded which). Source of these receptors: a woman aged 18 to 69 in good health.

The rearrangement links TRBV28 to TRBJ2-3; TCRdb designates TRBD2, a call that cannot be tested without DNA. The germline V gene has CDR1 MDHEN and CDR2 SYDVKM. The CDR3 consists of 15 residues. The CDR3 is CASSSPSGSTDTQYF.

The CDR3: CSARRQRNEKLFF. The rearrangement links TRBV20-1 to TRBJ1-4; the TCRdb call, TRBD1, lacks DNA for checking. The CDR3 covers 13 residues. The germline gives CDR1 DFQATT, CDR2 SNEGSKA (reference sequence).

The V call is TRBV6-1, the J call TRBJ2-1; the D call from TCRdb, TRBD2, cannot be confirmed without DNA. This CDR3 contains 17 residues. CDR1 and CDR2 from the germline V gene are MNHNS and SASEGT. CDR3 amino acids: CASSDFRGSRPYNEQFF.

The gene calls are TRBV7-3 and TRBJ2-1; TCRdb names TRBD1, which stays unverified in the absence of DNA. The CDR3 consists of 13 residues. CDR1 and CDR2 from the germline V gene are SGHTA and FQGTGA. Here the CDR3 reads CASSLQGGDEQFF. Looking up the rest from reference TRBV7-3 and TRBJ2-1 gives the full variable domain: GAGVSQTPSNKVTEKGKYVELRCDPISGHTALYWYRQSLGQGPEFLIYFQGTGAADDSGLPNDRFFAVRPEGSVSTLKIQRTERGDSAVYLCASSLQGGDEQFFGPGTRLTVL.

The chain recombines TRBV2 with TRBJ2-1; TCRdb gives TRBD2 as the D gene, but with no DNA this cannot be confirmed. The germline V gene encodes CDR1 SNHLY and CDR2 FYNNEI. The CDR3 has 11 residues. CDR3 sequence reads: CASILAGEQFF.

CDR3 loop: CASSLTGEGYEQYF. This chain connects TRBV28 to TRBJ2-7; the D call from TCRdb, TRBD1, cannot be confirmed without DNA. CDR3 length: 14 residues. The V gene's germline CDR1 is MDHEN and CDR2 SYDVKM.

V gene TRBV6-1 combines with J gene TRBJ1-6; absent DNA, TCRdb's TRBD1 call cannot be checked. CDR3 size: 15 residues. Per the germline V gene, CDR1 is MNHNS and CDR2 is SASEGT. This chain's CDR3 is CASSLPGQGDSPLHF.

The genes are TRBV5-8 and TRBJ2-2. In germline, CDR1 is SGHTS, CDR2 YDEGEE. The length of the CDR3 is 15 residues. The CDR3 spells CASSLDRRNTGELFF.

The chain is built from TRBV7-9 and TRBJ2-3; TCRdb selects TRBD1, and the lack of DNA leaves this call unchecked. CDR3 size: 14 residues. From germline, CDR1 is SEHNR and CDR2 FQNEAQ (reference sequence). The CDR3 sequence is CASSIQGATDTQYF.

The chain joins TRBV7-9 to TRBJ2-2; TCRdb proposes TRBD1, but this gene call is untestable without DNA. The germline gives CDR1 SEHNR, CDR2 FQNEAQ (reference sequence). CDR3 length: 14 residues. CDR3 loop: CASSFSGVTGELFF.

This chain connects TRBV5-1 to TRBJ2-3; TCRdb gives TRBD2 as the D gene, but with no DNA this cannot be confirmed. Germline V gives CDR1 SGHRS, CDR2 YFSETQ. The CDR3 sequence is 17 residues long. CDR3 residues: CASSLVGRGSGTDTQYF.

The CDR3: CASSFPGQSSGNTIYF. The V and J genes are TRBV12-3 or TRBV12-4 and TRBJ1-3; no DNA is available, so the TRBD1 call from TCRdb remains unchecked. This CDR3 has 16 amino acids.

V gene TRBV5-1 combines with J gene TRBJ2-2. Germline V lookup: CDR1 SGHRS, CDR2 YFSETQ. The CDR3 is made up of 14 amino acids. The CDR3 reads CASSFQTNTGELFF.

This rearrangement joins TRBV12-3 or TRBV12-4 to TRBJ1-2; checking the TCRdb D call of TRBD1 is not possible without DNA. The CDR3 is 13 amino acids. The CDR3 protein is CASDTGAGYGYTF.

The chain uses TRBV7-2 and TRBJ1-2; TCRdb gives TRBD1 as the D gene, but with no DNA this cannot be confirmed. This CDR3 has 16 amino acids. Germline loops: CDR1 SGHTA, CDR2 FQGNSA. CDR3 in amino acids: CASSFTSGGTNYGYTF.

The V gene is TRBV6-1, the J gene TRBJ2-7; TCRdb returns TRBD1, unconfirmable since there is no DNA. The germline V gene encodes CDR1 MNHNS and CDR2 SASEGT. There are 15 residues in the CDR3. The CDR3 is CASYEGGRGAYEQYF.

This rearrangement joins TRBV7-8 to TRBJ2-7; with no DNA, the TCRdb D assignment of TRBD2 cannot be verified. Germline loops: CDR1 SGHVS, CDR2 FQNEAQ. CDR3 length equals 13 residues. The CDR3 here is CASNSGGSYEQYF. The full variable domain, with the rest looked up from reference TRBV7-8 and TRBJ2-7, is GAGVSQSPRYKVAKRGQDVALRCDPISGHVSLFWYQQALGQGPEFLTYFQNEAQLDKSGLPSDRFFAERPEGSVSTLKIQRTQQEDSAVYLCASNSGGSYEQYFGPGTRLTVT.

The V call is TRBV29-1, the J call TRBJ2-7; as DNA is missing, the TRBD2 call by TCRdb cannot be tested. Germline V lookup: CDR1 SQVTM, CDR2 ANQGSEA. The CDR3 length is 15 residues. CDR3 protein: CSVEGGLAGEMEQYF.

The rearrangement links TRBV7-2 to TRBJ2-3; TCRdb's assignment of TRBD1 cannot be checked, as there is no DNA. This CDR3 region has 15 residues. Germline V gives CDR1 SGHTA, CDR2 FQGNSA. The CDR3 here is CASSYDRARTDTQYF.

This chain uses TRBV11-2 with TRBJ2-3; with no DNA, the TCRdb D assignment of TRBD1 cannot be verified. This CDR3 region has 19 residues. The germline CDR1 and CDR2 sequences are SGHAT and FQNNGV. CDR3 region: CASSLNPTGLDFSTDTQYF.

J is TRBJ2-5 and V is TRBV27; absent DNA, TCRdb's TRBD2 call cannot be checked. The CDR3 has 16 residues. Germline CDR1 reads MNHEY; CDR2 reads SMNVEV (reference sequence). CDR3 amino acids: CASSLGTSGGRETQYF.

V and J are TRBV3-1 and TRBJ2-2; TCRdb names TRBD2, which stays unverified in the absence of DNA. The CDR3 extends over 15 amino acids. Germline V CDR1 and CDR2: LGHDT, YNNKEL (reference sequence). CDR3 sequence: CASSHHSSVGGELFF.

The chain couples TRBV12-3 or TRBV12-4 to TRBJ2-7; lacking DNA, the TRBD2 call made by TCRdb goes unchecked. The CDR3 is made up of 15 amino acids. CDR3 protein: CASSLLAGGLQEQYF.

This sequence joins TRBV12-3 or TRBV12-4 and TRBJ2-5. This CDR3 has 12 amino acids. The CDR3 is CASSNQQETQYF.

The chain links TRBV2 to TRBJ1-5; TCRdb outputs TRBD1, but without DNA this stays unchecked. The germline gives CDR1 SNHLY, CDR2 FYNNEI. The CDR3 runs 15 residues. Here the CDR3 reads CASTGAGYSNQPQHF.

The V gene is TRBV7-3, the J gene TRBJ2-5; TCRdb outputs TRBD1, but without DNA this stays unchecked. CDR1 and CDR2 (germline): SGHTA, FQGTGA. The CDR3 has 13 residues. The CDR3 loop is CASSTDRGETQYF.

This chain links TRBV4-2 with TRBJ2-3; lacking DNA, the TRBD1 call made by TCRdb goes unchecked. Germline values: CDR1 LGHNA, CDR2 YNFKEQ. The CDR3 consists of 15 residues. CDR3 region: CASSRAQASTDTQYF.